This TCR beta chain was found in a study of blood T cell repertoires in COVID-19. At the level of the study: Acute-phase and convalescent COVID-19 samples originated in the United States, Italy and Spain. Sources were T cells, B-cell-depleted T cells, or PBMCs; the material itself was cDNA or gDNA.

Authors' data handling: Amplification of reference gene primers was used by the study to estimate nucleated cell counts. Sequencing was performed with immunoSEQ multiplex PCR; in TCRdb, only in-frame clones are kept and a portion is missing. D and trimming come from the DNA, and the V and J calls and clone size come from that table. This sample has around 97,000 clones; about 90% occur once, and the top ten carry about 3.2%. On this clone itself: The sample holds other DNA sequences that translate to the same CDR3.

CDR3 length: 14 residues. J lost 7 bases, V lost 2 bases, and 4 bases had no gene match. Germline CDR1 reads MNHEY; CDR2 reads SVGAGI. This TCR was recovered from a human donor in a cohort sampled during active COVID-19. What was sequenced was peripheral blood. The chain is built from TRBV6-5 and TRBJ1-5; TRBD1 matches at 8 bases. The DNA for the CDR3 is TGTGCCAGCAGTTACACCGGACAGGGCCAGCCCCAGCATTTT. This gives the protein CASSYTGQGQPQHF.